This is a list of T cell receptor beta chains from one sample in a study of vaccination effects on CD4 cells after COVID-19. Sequenced by immunoSEQ multiplex PCR; TCRdb stores in-frame clones only, minus some. The sample holds approximately 24,000 clones, over 70% seen once. The antigens these receptors bind are not known. This specimen consisted of CD4+ T cells from PBMCs cultured with HCoV-NL63 spike peptides, obtained after COVID-19 vaccination. All receptors come from a human donor who received a COVID-19 vaccine. CDR3s include the opening cysteine and the closing phenylalanine or tryptophan. D genes are given only for firm matches. Size is omitted from some rows. Given values are once, few, many or a class for expanded clones.

>TRBJ2-7|TRBD2|TRBV5-1|-
CASSRTSGGPDEQYF
TGCGCCAGCAGCCGGACTAGCGGGGGGCCGGACGAGCAGTACTTC
>TRBJ2-7|TRBD2|TRBV20-1|once
CSASPRGDYEQYF
TGCAGTGCTAGTCCCCGGGGGGACTACGAGCAGTACTTC
>TRBJ2-7|-|TRBV6-4|-
CASSDVRPTYEQYF
TGTGCCAGCAGTGACGTACGGCCGACCTACGAGCAGTACTTC
>TRBJ2-5|TRBD2|TRBV5-1|-
CASSFWGTSGSGETQYF
TGCGCCAGCAGCTTCTGGGGGACTAGCGGGAGTGGAGAGACCCAGTACTTC
>TRBJ2-1|-|TRBV27|-
CASSFGGQQFF
TGTGCCAGCAGTTTTGGGGGACAGCAGTTCTTC
>TRBJ1-1|-|TRBV28|once
CASTLFGGQGVFGTEAFF
TGTGCCAGCACCCTTTTTGGGGGGCAGGGAGTGTTTGGGACTGAAGCTTTCTTT
>TRBJ2-5|TRBD1|TRBV7-7|-
CASSLGTGGQETQYF
TGTGCTAGCAGCTTAGGGACAGGGGGACAAGAGACCCAGTACTTC
>TRBJ1-6|-|TRBV7-8|once
CASSSGTRNSPLHF
TGTGCCAGCAGCTCCGGGACAAGAAATTCACCCCTCCACTTT
>TRBJ2-3|TRBD2|TRBV2|-
CASKRAGGRSYTDTQYF
TGTGCCAGCAAGCGAGCGGGAGGGCGATCATACACAGATACGCAGTATTTT
>TRBJ1-1|-|TRBV11-1|few
CASSTNRGNTEAFF
TGTGCCAGCAGCACCAACCGGGGGAACACTGAAGCTTTCTTT
>TRBJ1-6|-|TRBV5-5|-
CASSLGGGDSPLHF
TGTGCCAGCAGCTTGGGAGGGGGGGATTCACCCCTCCACTTT
>TRBJ1-1|-|TRBV9|-
CASSVGQPNTEAFF
TGTGCCAGCAGCGTTGGGCAGCCGAACACTGAAGCTTTCTTT
>TRBJ2-1|TRBD2|TRBV18|-
CASSPLGLAEYNEQFF
TGTGCCAGCTCACCCTTAGGACTAGCGGAATACAATGAGCAGTTCTTC
>TRBJ2-6|-|TRBV29-1|-
CSVGLSGANVLTF
TGCAGCGTTGGGTTATCTGGGGCCAACGTCCTGACTTTC
>TRBJ1-4|-|TRBV5-1|-
CASSLVPGPNEKLFF
TGCGCCAGCAGCTTGGTACCAGGGCCTAATGAAAAACTGTTTTTT
>TRBJ1-3|-|TRBV5-5|-
CASSLDQGTRNTIYF
TGTGCCAGCAGCTTGGATCAGGGGACCCGAAACACCATATATTTT
>TRBJ2-1|-|TRBV19|-
CASSPIAGEQFF
TGTGCCAGTAGTCCCATAGCCGGTGAGCAGTTCTTC